This T cell receptor (beta chain) stems from a study of cytomegalovirus exposure and HLA in healthy donors. Study-wide results and caveats: Most of the CMV-associated TCR beta chains (in a later analysis) appeared to be HLA-restricted. V- and J-gene trimming of TCR beta was linked (in a later analysis) to a missense DCLRE1C variant.

CDR3 size: 16 residues. Germline loops: CDR1 SGHTA, CDR2 FQGNSA. The ends were cut back, 5 bases at V and 0 bases at J, with 14 bases in the middle. About this clone: The antigen remains unidentified.

The PCR ran on 60 Vbeta and 13 Jbeta primers. Using immunoSEQ multiplex PCR, the repertoire was profiled, and TCRdb retains in-frame clones only, with some absent. This sample carries about 160,000 clones, roughly 79% of them seen once, and the ten largest clones take approximately 13%. The chain combines TRBV7-2 with TRBJ2-1, with a tentative D call TRBD2 (6 bases). The origin of this receptor is a woman aged 45-65 years in good health and CMV-seronegative. Sequencing was done on a sample of PBMCs. The CDR3 loop is CASSAPGASSYNEQFF. The CDR3 DNA is TGTGCCAGCAGCGCCCCGGGAGCTAGCTCCTACAATGAGCAGTTCTTC.